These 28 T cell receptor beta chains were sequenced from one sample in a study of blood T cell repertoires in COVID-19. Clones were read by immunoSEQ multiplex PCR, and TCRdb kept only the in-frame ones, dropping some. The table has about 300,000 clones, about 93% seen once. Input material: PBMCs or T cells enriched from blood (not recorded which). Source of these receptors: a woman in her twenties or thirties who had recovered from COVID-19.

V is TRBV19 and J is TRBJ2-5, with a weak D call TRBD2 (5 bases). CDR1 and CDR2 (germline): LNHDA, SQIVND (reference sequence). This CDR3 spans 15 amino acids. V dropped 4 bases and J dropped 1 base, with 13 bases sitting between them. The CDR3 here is CASSTRGSPQETQYF. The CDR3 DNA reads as TGTGCCAGTAGTACTCGAGGGTCCCCCCAAGAGACCCAGTACTTC.

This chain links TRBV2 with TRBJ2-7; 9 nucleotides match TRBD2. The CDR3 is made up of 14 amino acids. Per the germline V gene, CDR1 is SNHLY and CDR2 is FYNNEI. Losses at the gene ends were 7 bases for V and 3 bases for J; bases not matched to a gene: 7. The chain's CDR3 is CASTMWREGYEQYF. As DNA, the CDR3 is TGTGCCAGCACCATGTGGCGGGAGGGCTACGAGCAGTACTTC.

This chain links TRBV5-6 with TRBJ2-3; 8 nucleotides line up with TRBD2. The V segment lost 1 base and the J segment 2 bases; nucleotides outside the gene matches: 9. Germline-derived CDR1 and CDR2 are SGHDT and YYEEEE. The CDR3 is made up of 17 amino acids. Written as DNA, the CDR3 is TGTGCCAGCAGCTTGTTCCGCGCGGGAGGTATCACAGATACGCAGTATTTT. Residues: CASSLFRAGGITDTQYF.

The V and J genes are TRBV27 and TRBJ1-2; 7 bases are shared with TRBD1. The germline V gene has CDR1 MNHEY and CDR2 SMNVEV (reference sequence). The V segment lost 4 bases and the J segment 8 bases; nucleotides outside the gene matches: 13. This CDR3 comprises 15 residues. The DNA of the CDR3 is TGTGCCAGCAGTTCCCTACTGACAGGGTCTTCGGGCTACACCTTC. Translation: CASSSLLTGSSGYTF.

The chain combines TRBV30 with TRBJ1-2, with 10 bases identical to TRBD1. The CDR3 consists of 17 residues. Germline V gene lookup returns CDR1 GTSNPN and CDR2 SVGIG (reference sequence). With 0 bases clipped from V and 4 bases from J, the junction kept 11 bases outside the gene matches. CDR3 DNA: TGTGCCTGGAGTGTAGGACTTATCCGGGACAGGGGCTATGGCTACACCTTC. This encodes CAWSVGLIRDRGYGYTF.

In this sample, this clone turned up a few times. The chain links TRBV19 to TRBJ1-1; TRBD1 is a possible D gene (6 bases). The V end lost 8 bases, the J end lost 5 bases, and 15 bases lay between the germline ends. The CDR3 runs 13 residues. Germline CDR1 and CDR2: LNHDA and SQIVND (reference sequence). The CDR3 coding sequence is TGTGCCAGTTCTTCGGACAGAGGGACTGAAGCTTTCTTT. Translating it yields CASSSDRGTEAFF.

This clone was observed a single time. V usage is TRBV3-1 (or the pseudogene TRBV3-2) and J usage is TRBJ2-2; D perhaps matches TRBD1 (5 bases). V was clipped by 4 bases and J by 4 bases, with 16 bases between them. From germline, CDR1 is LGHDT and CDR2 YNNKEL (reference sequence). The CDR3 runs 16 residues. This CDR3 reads CASSLLSRVSTGELFF. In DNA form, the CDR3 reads TGTGCCAGCAGCCTACTTTCCAGGGTTAGCACCGGGGAGCTGTTTTTT.

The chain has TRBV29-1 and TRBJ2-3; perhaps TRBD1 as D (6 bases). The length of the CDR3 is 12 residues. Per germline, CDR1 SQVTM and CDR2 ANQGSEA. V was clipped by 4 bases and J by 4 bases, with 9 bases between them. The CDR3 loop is CSVGQVADTQYF. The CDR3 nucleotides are TGCAGCGTTGGACAGGTTGCAGATACGCAGTATTTT.

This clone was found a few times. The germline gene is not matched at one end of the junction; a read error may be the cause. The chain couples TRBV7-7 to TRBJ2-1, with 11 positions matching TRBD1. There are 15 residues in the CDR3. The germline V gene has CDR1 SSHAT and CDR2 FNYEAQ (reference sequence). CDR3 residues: CASSQTGTGGNEQFF. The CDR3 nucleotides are TGTGCTAGCAGCCAAACCGGGACAGGGGGCAATGAGCAGTTCTTC.

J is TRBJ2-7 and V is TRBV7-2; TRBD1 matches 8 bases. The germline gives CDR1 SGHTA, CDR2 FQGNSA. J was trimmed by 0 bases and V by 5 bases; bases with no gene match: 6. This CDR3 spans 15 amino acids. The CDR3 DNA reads TGTGCCAGCAGCCAGGGGGCGATTAGCTCCTACGAGCAGTACTTC. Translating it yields CASSQGAISSYEQYF.

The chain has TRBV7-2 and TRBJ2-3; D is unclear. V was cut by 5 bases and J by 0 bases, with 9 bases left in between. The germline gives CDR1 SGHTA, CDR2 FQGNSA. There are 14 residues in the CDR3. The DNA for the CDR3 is TGTGCCAGCAGCCCCCTTAGCAGCACAGATACGCAGTATTTT. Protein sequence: CASSPLSSTDTQYF.

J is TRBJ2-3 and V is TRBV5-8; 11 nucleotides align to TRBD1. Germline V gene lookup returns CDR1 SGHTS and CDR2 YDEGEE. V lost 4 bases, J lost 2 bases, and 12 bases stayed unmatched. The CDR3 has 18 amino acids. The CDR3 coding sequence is TGTGCCAGCAGCAAGGACAGGGGGCCACCCCCTTACACAGATACGCAGTATTTT. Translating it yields CASSKDRGPPPYTDTQYF.

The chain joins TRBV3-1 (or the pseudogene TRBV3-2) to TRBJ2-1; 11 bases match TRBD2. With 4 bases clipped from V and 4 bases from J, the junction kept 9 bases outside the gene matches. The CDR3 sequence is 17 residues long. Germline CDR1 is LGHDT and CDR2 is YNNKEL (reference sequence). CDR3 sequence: CASSPTLLAGVYNEQFF. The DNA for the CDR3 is TGTGCCAGCAGCCCTACCTTACTAGCGGGAGTTTACAATGAGCAGTTCTTC.

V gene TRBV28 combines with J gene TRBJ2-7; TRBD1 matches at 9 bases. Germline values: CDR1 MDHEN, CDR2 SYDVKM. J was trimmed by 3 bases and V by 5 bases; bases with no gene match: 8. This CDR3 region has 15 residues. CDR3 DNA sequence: TGTGCCAGCAGTATAACAGGGGGCCCCCTCTACGAGCAGTACTTC. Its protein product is CASSITGGPLYEQYF. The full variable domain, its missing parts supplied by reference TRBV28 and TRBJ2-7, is DVKVTQSSRYLVKRTGEKVFLECVQDMDHENMFWYRQDPGLGLRLIYFSYDVKMKEKGDIPEGYSVSREKKERFSLILESASTNQTSMYLCASSITGGPLYEQYFGPGTRLTVT.

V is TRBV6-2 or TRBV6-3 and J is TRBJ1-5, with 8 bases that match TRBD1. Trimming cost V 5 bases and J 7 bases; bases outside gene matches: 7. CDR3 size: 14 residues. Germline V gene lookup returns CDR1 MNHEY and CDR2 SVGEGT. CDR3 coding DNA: TGTGCCAGCAGTGGACAGGGATGGGGCCAGCCCCAGCATTTT. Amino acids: CASSGQGWGQPQHF.

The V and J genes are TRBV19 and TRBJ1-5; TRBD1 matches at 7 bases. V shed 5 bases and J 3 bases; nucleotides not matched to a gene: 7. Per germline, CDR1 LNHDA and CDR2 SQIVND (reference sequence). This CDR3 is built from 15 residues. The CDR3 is CASSASGGSNQPQHF. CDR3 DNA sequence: TGTGCCAGTAGTGCTTCAGGGGGTTCCAATCAGCCCCAGCATTTT.

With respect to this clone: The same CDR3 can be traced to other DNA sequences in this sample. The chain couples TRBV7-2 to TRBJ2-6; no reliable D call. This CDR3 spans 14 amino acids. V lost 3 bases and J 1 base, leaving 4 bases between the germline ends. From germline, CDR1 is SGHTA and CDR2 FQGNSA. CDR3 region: CASSFSSGANVLTF. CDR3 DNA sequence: TGTGCCAGCAGCTTCTCGTCTGGGGCCAACGTCCTGACTTTC.

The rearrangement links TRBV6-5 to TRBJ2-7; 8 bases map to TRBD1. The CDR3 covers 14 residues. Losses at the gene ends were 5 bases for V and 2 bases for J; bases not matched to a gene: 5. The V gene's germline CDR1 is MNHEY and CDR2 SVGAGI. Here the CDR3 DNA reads TGTGCCAGCAGTAGGACAGGGACCACCTACGAGCAGTACTTC. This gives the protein CASSRTGTTYEQYF.

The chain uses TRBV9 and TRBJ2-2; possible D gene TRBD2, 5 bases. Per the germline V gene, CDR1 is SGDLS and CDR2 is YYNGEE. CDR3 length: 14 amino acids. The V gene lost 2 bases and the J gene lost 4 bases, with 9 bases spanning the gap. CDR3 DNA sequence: TGTGCCAGCAGCGTTGGACTCTCCACCGGGGAGCTGTTTTTT. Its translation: CASSVGLSTGELFF.

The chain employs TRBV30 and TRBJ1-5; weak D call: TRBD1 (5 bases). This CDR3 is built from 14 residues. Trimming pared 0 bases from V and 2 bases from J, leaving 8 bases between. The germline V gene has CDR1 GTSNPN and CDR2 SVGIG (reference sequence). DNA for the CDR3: TGTGCCTGGAGTGTACACAGGCGCAATCAGCCCCAGCATTTT. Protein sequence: CAWSVHRRNQPQHF.

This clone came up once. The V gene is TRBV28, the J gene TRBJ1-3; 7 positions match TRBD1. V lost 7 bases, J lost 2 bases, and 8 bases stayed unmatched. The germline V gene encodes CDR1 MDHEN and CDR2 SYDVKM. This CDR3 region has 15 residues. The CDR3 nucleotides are TGTGCCAGCACTCTCGAGGGGGCGCCTGGAAACACCATATATTTT. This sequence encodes CASTLEGAPGNTIYF.

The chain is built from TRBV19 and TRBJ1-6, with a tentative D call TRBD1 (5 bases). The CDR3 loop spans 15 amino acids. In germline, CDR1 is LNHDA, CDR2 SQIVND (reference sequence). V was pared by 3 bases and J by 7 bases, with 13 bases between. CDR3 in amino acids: CASSMYQGTNSPLHF. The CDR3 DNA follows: TGTGCCAGTAGTATGTATCAGGGTACCAATTCACCCCTCCACTTT.

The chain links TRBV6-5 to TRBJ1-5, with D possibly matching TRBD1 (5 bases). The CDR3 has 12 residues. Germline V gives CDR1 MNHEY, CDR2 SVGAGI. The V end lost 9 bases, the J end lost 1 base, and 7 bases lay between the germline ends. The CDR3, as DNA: TGTGCCAGTGCAGGGAGCAATCAGCCCCAGCATTTT. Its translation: CASAGSNQPQHF.

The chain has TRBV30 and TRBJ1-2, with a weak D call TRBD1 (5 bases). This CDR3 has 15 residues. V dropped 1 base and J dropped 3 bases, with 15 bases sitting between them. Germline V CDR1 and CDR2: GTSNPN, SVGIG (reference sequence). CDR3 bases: TGTGCCTGGAGTGATCTAACAAGGGGATACTATGGCTACACCTTC. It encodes CAWSDLTRGYYGYTF.

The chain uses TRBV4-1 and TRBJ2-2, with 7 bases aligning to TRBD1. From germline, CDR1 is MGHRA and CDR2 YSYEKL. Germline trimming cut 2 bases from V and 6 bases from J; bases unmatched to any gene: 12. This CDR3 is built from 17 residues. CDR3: CASSQLPVEGAAGELFF. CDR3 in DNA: TGCGCCAGCAGCCAACTACCTGTCGAGGGGGCCGCCGGGGAGCTGTTTTTT.

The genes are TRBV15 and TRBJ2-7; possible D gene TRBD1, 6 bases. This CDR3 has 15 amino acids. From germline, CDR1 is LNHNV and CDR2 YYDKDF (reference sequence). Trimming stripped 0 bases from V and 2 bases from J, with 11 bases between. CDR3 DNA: TGTGCCACCAGCAGAGATAGAACAGGGACCTACGAGCAGTACTTC. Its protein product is CATSRDRTGTYEQYF.

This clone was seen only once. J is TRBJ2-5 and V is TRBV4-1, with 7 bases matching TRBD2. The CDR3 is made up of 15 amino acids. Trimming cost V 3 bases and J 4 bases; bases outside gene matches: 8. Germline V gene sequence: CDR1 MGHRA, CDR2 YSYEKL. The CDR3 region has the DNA TGCGCCAGCAGCCAGGGGGGACTAAGCATAGAGACCCAGTACTTC. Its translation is CASSQGGLSIETQYF.

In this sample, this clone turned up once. This CDR3 reads CASRLPTGGETQYF. CDR3 DNA: TGTGCCAGCAGACTCCCGACAGGGGGGGAGACCCAGTACTTC. This sequence joins TRBV7-2 and TRBJ2-5; 9 bases map to TRBD1. V shed 6 bases, J shed 5 bases, and the junction held 7 bases outside the gene matches. Germline V gene data show CDR1 as SGHTA and CDR2 as FQGNSA. This CDR3 has 14 residues.